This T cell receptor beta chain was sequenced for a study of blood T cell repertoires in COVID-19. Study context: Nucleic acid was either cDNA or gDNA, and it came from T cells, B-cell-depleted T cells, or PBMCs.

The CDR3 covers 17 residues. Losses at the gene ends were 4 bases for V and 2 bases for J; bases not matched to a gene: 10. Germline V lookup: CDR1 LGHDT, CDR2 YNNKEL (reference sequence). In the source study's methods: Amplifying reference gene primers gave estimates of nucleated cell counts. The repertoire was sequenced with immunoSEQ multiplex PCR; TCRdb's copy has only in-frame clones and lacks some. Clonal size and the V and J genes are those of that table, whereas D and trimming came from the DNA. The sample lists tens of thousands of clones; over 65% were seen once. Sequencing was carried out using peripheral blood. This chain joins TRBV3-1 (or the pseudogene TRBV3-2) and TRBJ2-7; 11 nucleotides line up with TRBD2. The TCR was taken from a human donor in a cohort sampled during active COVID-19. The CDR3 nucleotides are TGTGCCAGCAGCCCAGGGACTAGCGGAGCCCTGGCCTACGAGCAGTACTTC. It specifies CASSPGTSGALAYEQYF.